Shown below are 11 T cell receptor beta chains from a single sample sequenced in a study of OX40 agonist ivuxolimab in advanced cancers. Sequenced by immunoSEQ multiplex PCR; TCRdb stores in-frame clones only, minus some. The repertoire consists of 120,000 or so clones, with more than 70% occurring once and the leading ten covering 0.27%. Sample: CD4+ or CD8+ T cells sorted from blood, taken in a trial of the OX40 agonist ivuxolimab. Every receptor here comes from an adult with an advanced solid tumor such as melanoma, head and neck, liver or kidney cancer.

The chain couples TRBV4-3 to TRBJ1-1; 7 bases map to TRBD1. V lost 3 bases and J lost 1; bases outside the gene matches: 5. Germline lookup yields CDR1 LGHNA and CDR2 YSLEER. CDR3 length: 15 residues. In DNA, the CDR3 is TGCGCCAGCAGCCATGATGACAGGGAGAACACTGAAGCTTTCTTT. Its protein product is CASSHDDRENTEAFF.

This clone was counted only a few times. CDR3 in DNA: TGTGCCAGTAGCGTAACCCACTACGGACACTACAGCTCCTACGAGCAGTACTTC. Encoded protein: CASSVTHYGHYSSYEQYF. The chain joins TRBV19 to TRBJ2-7, with D perhaps matching TRBD1 (5 bases). The V gene's germline CDR1 is LNHDA and CDR2 SQIVND (reference sequence). The V gene lost 6 bases and the J gene lost 0 bases, with 24 bases spanning the gap. CDR3 size: 18 residues.

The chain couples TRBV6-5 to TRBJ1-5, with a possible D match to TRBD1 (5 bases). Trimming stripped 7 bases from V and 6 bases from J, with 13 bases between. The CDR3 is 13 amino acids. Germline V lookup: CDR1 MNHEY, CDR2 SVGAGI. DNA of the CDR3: TGTGCCAGCAAGGCCCGGGGGGGTCAGCCCCAGCATTTT. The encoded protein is CASKARGGQPQHF.

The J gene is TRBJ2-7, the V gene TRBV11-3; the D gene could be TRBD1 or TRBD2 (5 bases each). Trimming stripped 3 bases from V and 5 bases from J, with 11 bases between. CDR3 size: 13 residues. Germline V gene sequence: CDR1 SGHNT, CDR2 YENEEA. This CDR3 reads CASSLLRDHEQYF. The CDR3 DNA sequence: TGTGCCAGCAGCTTGCTCAGGGACCACGAGCAGTACTTC.

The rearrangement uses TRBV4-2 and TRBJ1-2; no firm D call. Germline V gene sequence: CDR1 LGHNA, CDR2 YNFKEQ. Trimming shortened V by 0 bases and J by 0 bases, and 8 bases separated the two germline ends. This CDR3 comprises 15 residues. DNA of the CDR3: TGTGCCAGCAGCCAAGATTGGAATACTAACTATGGCTACACCTTC. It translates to CASSQDWNTNYGYTF.

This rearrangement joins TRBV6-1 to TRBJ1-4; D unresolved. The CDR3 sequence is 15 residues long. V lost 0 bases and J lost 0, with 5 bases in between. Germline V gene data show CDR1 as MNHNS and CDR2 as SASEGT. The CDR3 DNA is TGTGCCAGCAGTGAAGCCCTCGCAACTAATGAAAAACTGTTTTTT. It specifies CASSEALATNEKLFF.

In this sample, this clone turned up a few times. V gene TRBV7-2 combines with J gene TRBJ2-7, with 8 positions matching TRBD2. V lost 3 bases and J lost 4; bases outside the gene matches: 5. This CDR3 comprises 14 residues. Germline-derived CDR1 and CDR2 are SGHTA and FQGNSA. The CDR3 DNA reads TGTGCCAGCAGCTTCGCGGGGGGCCTTTACGAGCAGTACTTC. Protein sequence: CASSFAGGLYEQYF.

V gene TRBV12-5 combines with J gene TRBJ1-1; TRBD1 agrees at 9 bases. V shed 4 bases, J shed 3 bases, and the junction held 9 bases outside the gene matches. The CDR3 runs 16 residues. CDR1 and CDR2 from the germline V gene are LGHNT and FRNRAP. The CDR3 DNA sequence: TGTGCTAGTGGTTCGGGTGGACAGGGGTTGCACACTGAAGCTTTCTTT. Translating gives CASGSGGQGLHTEAFF.

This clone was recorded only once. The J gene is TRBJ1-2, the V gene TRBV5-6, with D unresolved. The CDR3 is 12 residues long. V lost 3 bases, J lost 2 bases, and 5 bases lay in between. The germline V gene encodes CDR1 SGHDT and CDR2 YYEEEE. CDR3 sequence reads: CASSSTNYGYTF. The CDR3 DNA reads TGTGCCAGCAGCTCTACCAACTATGGCTACACCTTC. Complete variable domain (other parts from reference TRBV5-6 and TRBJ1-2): DAGVTQSPTHLIKTRGQQVTLRCSPKSGHDTVSWYQQALGQGPQFIFQYYEEEERQRGNFPDRFSGHQFPNYSSELNVNALLLGDSALYLCASSSTNYGYTFGSGTRLTVV.

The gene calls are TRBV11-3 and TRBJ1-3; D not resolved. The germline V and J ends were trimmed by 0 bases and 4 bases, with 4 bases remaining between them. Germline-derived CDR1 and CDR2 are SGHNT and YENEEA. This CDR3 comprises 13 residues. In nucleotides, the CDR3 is TGTGCCAGCAGCTTAGATGAAGGAAACACCATATATTTT. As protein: CASSLDEGNTIYF. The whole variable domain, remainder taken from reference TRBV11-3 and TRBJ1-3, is EAGVVQSPRYKIIEKKQPVAFWCNPISGHNTLYWYLQNLGQGPELLIRYENEEAVDDSQLPKDRFSAERLKGVDSTLKIQPAELGDSAVYLCASSLDEGNTIYFGEGSWLTVV.

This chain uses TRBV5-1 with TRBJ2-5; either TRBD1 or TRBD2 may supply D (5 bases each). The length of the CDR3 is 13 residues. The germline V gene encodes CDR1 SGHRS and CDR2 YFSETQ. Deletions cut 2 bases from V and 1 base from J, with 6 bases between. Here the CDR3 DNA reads TGCGCCAGCAGCTTCGGGACCCAAGAGACCCAGTACTTC. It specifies CASSFGTQETQYF.